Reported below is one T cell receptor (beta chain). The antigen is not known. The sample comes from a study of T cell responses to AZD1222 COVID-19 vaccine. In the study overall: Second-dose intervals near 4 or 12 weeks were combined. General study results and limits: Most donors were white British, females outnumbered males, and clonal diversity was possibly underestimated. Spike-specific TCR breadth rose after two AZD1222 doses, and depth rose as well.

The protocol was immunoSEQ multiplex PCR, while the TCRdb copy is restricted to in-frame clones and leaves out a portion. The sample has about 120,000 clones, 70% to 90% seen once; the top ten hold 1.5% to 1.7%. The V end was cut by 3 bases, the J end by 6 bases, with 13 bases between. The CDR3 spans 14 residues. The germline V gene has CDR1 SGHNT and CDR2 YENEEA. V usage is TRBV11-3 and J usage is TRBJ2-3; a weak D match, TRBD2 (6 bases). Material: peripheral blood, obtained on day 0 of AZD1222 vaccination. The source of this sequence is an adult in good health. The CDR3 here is CASSLVGGTDTQYF. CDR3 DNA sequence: TGTGCCAGCAGCTTGGTGGGAGGTACCGATACGCAGTATTTT.